One and the same sample provided the 15 T cell receptor beta chains below, sequenced in a study of blood T cells in healthy people across ages (dated by TCRdb to the mid-2010s). The library came from 5' RACE. Instrument on record: Illumina HiSeq 2500. A second PCR of roughly 7 to 11 cycles was performed with a sample-barcoded 5' primer and a J-beta primer mix. TCRdb reworked the public reads: Q25 trimming with fastp, MiXCR clone assembly, productive beta chains retained. Every distinct CDR3 protein forms one entry, paired with its most common genes and DNA. This sample is represented by approximately 680,000 distinct CDR3 sequences; roughly 32% of them were singletons. In total, the top ten clones hold 15% of the sample. The sample taken for sequencing was blood. Every receptor here comes from an elderly woman in good health. Donor details come from another sample of the same person, matched by shared clones.

This clonotype was detected many times. The chain is built from TRBV29-1 and TRBJ2-3; the match to TRBD2 covers 9 bases. This CDR3 comprises 12 residues. In germline, CDR1 is SQVTM, CDR2 ANQGSEA. J gave up 3 bases and V 7 bases, and 2 bases lay outside the gene matches. CDR3 amino acids: CSGLAATDTQYF. The CDR3 nucleotides read TGCAGCGGACTAGCGGCGACAGATACGCAGTATTTT.

To note about this clonotype: A read error may be the cause here, since a much bigger clone is one base away. The rearrangement links TRBV9 to TRBJ2-7; weak D call: TRBD2 (5 bases). V lost 9 bases, J lost 5 bases, and 12 bases lay in between. Germline loops: CDR1 SGDLS, CDR2 YYNGEE. This CDR3 is built from 11 residues. In nucleotides, the CDR3 is TGTGCCAACAAGAGCGGTCACGAGCAGTACTTC. Translating gives CANKSGHEQYF.

Comments on this clonotype: One end of the junction is discordant with germline, which a read error may explain. The CDR3 DNA follows: TGTGCCAGCAGTCCAACCAAACTGACAGGGAGTCGTTACAATGGGCAGTTCTTC. It yields the protein CASSPTKLTGSRYNGQFF. The chain links TRBV27 to TRBJ2-1; 7 positions match TRBD1. Germline CDR1 and CDR2: MNHEY and SMNVEV (reference sequence). This CDR3 is built from 18 residues.

This clonotype was detected many times. This chain uses TRBV7-9 with TRBJ2-2; D is possibly TRBD2 (5 bases). Germline V gives CDR1 SEHNR, CDR2 FQNEAQ (reference sequence). The V gene lost 0 bases and the J gene lost 6 bases, with 8 bases spanning the gap. The CDR3 loop spans 14 amino acids. This CDR3 is CASSLATRAGELFF. In nucleotides, the CDR3 is TGTGCCAGCAGCTTAGCGACGAGGGCCGGGGAGCTGTTTTTT.

To note about this clonotype: One base away lies a much larger clone, so this may be a sequencing read error. This chain joins TRBV21-1 and TRBJ1-6; the D call TRBD1 from the table was never checked on the DNA. TRBV21-1 has pseudogene status. This CDR3 has 14 residues. The CDR3 reads CASRDSPDNLPLHF. For the CDR3, the DNA is TGTGCCAGCAGGGACAGTCCCGATAATTTACCCCTCCACTTT.

As concerns this clonotype: This may stem from a read error, because a much larger clone lies one nucleotide away. The rearrangement links TRBV7-6 to TRBJ2-1; TRBD2 aligns across 8 bases. The junction had 12 bases not matched to a gene; V was cut back by 6 bases and J by 8 bases. Germline CDR1 and CDR2: SGHVS and FNYEAQ. CDR3 length: 15 amino acids. The CDR3 sequence is CASSLSRGEYDEQFF. CDR3 nucleotide sequence: TGTGCCAGCAGTCTCTCGCGGGGGGAATACGATGAGCAGTTCTTC.

This clonotype was picked up many times. The rearrangement links TRBV10-3 to TRBJ1-2; D is perhaps TRBD1 (6 bases). V was pared by 7 bases and J by 2 bases, with 11 bases between. The CDR3 has 13 residues. Looked up from germline, CDR1 is ENHRY and CDR2 is SYGVKD. The CDR3 spells CAITLTGNYGYTF. The CDR3 coding sequence is TGTGCCATCACTCTCACAGGGAACTATGGCTACACCTTC.

The J gene is TRBJ1-2, the V gene TRBV24-1, with TRBD1 matching over 9 bases. The V gene's germline CDR1 is KGHDR and CDR2 SFDVKD. The length of the CDR3 is 17 residues. J gave up 2 bases and V 3 bases, and 9 bases lay outside the gene matches. As DNA, the CDR3 is TGTGCCACCAGTGATCCACGTCCCGGGACAGGGAACTATGGCTACACCTTC. It yields the protein CATSDPRPGTGNYGYTF.

This chain's CDR3 is CASSLEVSLNTGELFF. The CDR3 DNA is TGTGCCAGCAGCTTAGAAGTCAGCCTGAACACCGGGGAGCTGTTTTTT. The rearrangement joins TRBV11-2 to TRBJ2-2; no firm D call. The germline V gene has CDR1 SGHAT and CDR2 FQNNGV. The V end lost 0 bases, the J end lost 1 base, and 9 bases lay between the germline ends. The CDR3 spans 16 residues.

In this sample, this clonotype turned up many times. The chain employs TRBV20-1 and TRBJ2-1, with 9 bases fitting TRBD1. CDR3 size: 16 residues. From germline, CDR1 is DFQATT and CDR2 SNEGSKA (reference sequence). The trim removed 6 bases at V and 6 bases at J, leaving 15 bases unmatched. The CDR3 bases are TGCAGTGCCACTGAGAACAGGGGGCGCCTGGGCAATGAGCAGTTCTTC. Its translation is CSATENRGRLGNEQFF.

As concerns this clonotype: Its ends do not fully match the called genes, so a read error is possible. The rearrangement uses TRBV5-1 and TRBJ1-3, with D unresolved. The germline V gene has CDR1 SGHRS and CDR2 YFSETQ. This CDR3 has 13 residues. CDR3 coding DNA: TGCGCCAGCAGCTTGGATGATGGAAGCACCATATATTTT. As protein: CASSLDDGSTIYF.

The table lists this clonotype with a count of one. A much larger clone differs by one base, so this may be a read error. The chain couples TRBV18 to TRBJ1-6; tentative D call: TRBD1 (5 bases). Germline lookup yields CDR1 KGHSH and CDR2 LQKENI. The length of the CDR3 is 18 residues. The CDR3 spells CASPPRPNTGFNNSPLHF. DNA of the CDR3: TGTGCCAGCCCACCACGGCCCAACACAGGATTCAATAATTCACCCCTCCACTTT.

This clonotype was observed many times. The gene calls are TRBV11-2 and TRBJ2-7; 13 bases are shared with TRBD2. The V and J ends lost 5 bases and 0 bases, in that order; junction bases with no gene match: 1. Germline CDR1 reads SGHAT; CDR2 reads FQNNGV. CDR3 length: 15 amino acids. The CDR3 reads CASSRTSGGSYEQYF. The CDR3 DNA is TGTGCCAGCAGCCGGACTAGCGGGGGCTCCTACGAGCAGTACTTC.

This chain connects TRBV30 to TRBJ1-1; tentatively, D is TRBD1 (6 bases). V lost 1 base and J 6 bases, leaving 15 bases between the germline ends. The CDR3 has 14 residues. The V gene's germline CDR1 is GTSNPN and CDR2 SVGIG (reference sequence). The DNA for the CDR3 is TGTGCCTGGAGTGATCAGGGGCTGAGGGCTGAAGCTTTCTTT. This sequence encodes CAWSDQGLRAEAFF.

This clonotype was picked up a small number of times. This may be a read error: a much more frequent sequence differs by one nucleotide. The CDR3 sequence is CASRSGAGRVYEQYF. CDR3 bases: TGTGCCAGCAGGTCGGGGGCGGGGCGGGTTTACGAGCAGTACTTC. V and J are TRBV27 and TRBJ2-7; perhaps D is TRBD1 or TRBD2 (6 bases each). Germline V CDR1 and CDR2: MNHEY, SMNVEV (reference sequence). This CDR3 has 15 amino acids. V lost 6 bases and J lost 4, with 19 bases in between.